Listed below are T cell receptor beta chains from one sample, sequenced in a study of vaccination effects on CD4 cells after COVID-19. The assay was immunoSEQ multiplex PCR, and TCRdb's table has in-frame clones only and misses some. This sample has roughly 60,000 clones, with around 67% found just once. No cognate antigen is known for these TCRs. Specimen: CD4+ T cells from PBMCs cultured with SARS-CoV-2 spike peptides, collected before COVID-19 vaccination. These TCRs come from a human donor who received a COVID-19 vaccine. The CDR3 runs from the conserved cysteine through the conserved F or W. The order of the fields is D gene, clone size, V gene, J gene, CDR3 protein, CDR3 DNA. D genes are given only for firm matches. Size is stated for part of the rows, as once, few or many counts, or as a class when the clone is expanded.

-	-	TRBV2	TRBJ2-1	CASSGLSGNNEQFF	TGTGCCAGCAGTGGGCTGAGCGGAAACAATGAGCAGTTCTTC
TRBD2	-	TRBV7-2	TRBJ2-5	CASSFGLAGDETQYF	TGTGCCAGCAGCTTCGGACTAGCGGGAGATGAGACCCAGTACTTC
-	-	TRBV27	TRBJ1-1	CASSFWGAGMNTEAFF	TGTGCCAGCAGTTTCTGGGGGGCAGGGATGAACACTGAAGCTTTCTTT
-	-	TRBV11-2	TRBJ1-2	CASSRTDVYGYTF	TGTGCCAGCAGCCGGACGGATGTCTATGGCTACACCTTC
-	-	TRBV20-1	TRBJ2-3	CSAEGGYTQYF	TGCAGTGCTGAAGGGGGTTATACGCAGTATTTT
TRBD1	-	TRBV11-1	TRBJ2-7	CASSLGTVSSYEQYF	TGTGCCAGCAGCCTCGGGACAGTTAGCTCCTACGAGCAGTACTTC
TRBD2	-	TRBV4-2	TRBJ2-7	CASSPQREASYEQYF	TGTGCCAGCAGCCCCCAGCGGGAGGCTAGTTACGAGCAGTACTTC
TRBD1	-	TRBV9	TRBJ2-7	CASSVGGTGSYEQYF	TGTGCCAGCAGCGTAGGCGGGACAGGGTCCTACGAGCAGTACTTC
-	-	TRBV7-9	TRBJ1-2	CASSPGVGGYTF	TGTGCCAGCAGCCCAGGGGTGGGAGGCTACACCTTC
-	-	TRBV11-3	TRBJ1-3	CASSLDRVRVLTGNTIYF	TGTGCCAGCAGCTTAGATCGTGTGAGGGTTTTGACTGGAAACACCATATATTTT
-	many	TRBV28	TRBJ1-5	CASTLRTRDQPQHF	TGTGCCAGCACCCTACGGACCCGGGATCAGCCCCAGCATTTT
TRBD1	-	TRBV2	TRBJ1-5	CASRDQGAGNNQPQHF	TGTGCCAGCAGGGATCAGGGGGCGGGGAACAATCAGCCCCAGCATTTT
-	-	TRBV29-1	TRBJ1-1	CSVKRAGTEAFF	TGCAGCGTCAAACGTGCGGGGACTGAAGCTTTCTTT
-	-	TRBV7-2	TRBJ2-7	CASSLGGYQPGEQYF	TGTGCCAGCAGCTTAGGGGGCTACCAACCGGGCGAGCAGTACTTC
TRBD2	-	TRBV20-1	TRBJ2-7	CSASLAGGGEQYF	TGCAGTGCTAGTCTAGCGGGAGGCGGCGAGCAGTACTTC
TRBD2	-	TRBV19	TRBJ2-3	CASSKSGIGADTQYF	TGTGCCAGTAGTAAAAGCGGGATAGGGGCAGATACGCAGTATTTT
-	-	TRBV12-5	TRBJ1-1	CASGLVRGGQRTEAFF	TGTGCTAGTGGTTTGGTACGTGGGGGGCAGAGAACTGAAGCTTTCTTT
TRBD2	few	TRBV7-8	TRBJ2-3	CASGSGTRTDTQYF	TGTGCCAGCGGCTCCGGGACTAGGACAGATACGCAGTATTTT
-	-	TRBV7-9	TRBJ2-1	CASSFLLANEQFF	TGTGCCAGCAGCTTCCTCCTAGCGAATGAGCAGTTCTTC
-	-	TRBV12-3/TRBV12-4	TRBJ2-7	CASSLGSYEQYF	TGTGCCAGCAGTTTGGGCAGCTACGAGCAGTACTTC
-	-	TRBV5-5	TRBJ2-5	CASSSASLTQYF	TGTGCCAGCAGCTCCGCTAGCTTGACCCAGTACTTC
-	-	TRBV11-2	TRBJ2-1	CASSLDRTGDEQFF	TGTGCCAGCAGCTTAGATCGCACAGGAGATGAGCAGTTCTTC
TRBD1	few	TRBV19	TRBJ1-5	CASSTGTGFGQPQHF	TGTGCCAGTAGTACCGGGACAGGGTTCGGTCAGCCCCAGCATTTT